There are many counts of the clone carrying this T cell receptor (beta chain). The sample originates from a study of Graves' ophthalmopathy and Graves' hyperthyroidism. CDR3 regions of TCR beta were amplified from RNA transcripts. HTBI primers served in a first-round RT-PCR, which a second-round multiplex PCR followed. TCRdb reprocessed the multiplex PCR reads with MiXCR, giving one entry per CDR3 protein. The repertoire has 600,000 to 650,000 distinct CDR3 sequences, 22% of them found once; the top ten carry more than 5.5%. V gave up 4 bases and J gave up 1 base, with 14 bases separating them. This CDR3 spans 16 amino acids. Per germline, CDR1 LNHDA and CDR2 SQIVND (reference sequence).

The sequencing input was peripheral blood. The sequence was collected from a woman under 30 with stable Graves' hyperthyroidism. Some clones in this sample may be carry-over from other donors' samples. V gene TRBV19 combines with J gene TRBJ1-5; TRBD1 is a possible D gene (5 bases). The chain's CDR3 is CASSTSAGISNQPQHF. The CDR3 nucleotides read TGTGCCAGTAGTACCTCGGCAGGGATAAGCAATCAGCCCCAGCATTTT.